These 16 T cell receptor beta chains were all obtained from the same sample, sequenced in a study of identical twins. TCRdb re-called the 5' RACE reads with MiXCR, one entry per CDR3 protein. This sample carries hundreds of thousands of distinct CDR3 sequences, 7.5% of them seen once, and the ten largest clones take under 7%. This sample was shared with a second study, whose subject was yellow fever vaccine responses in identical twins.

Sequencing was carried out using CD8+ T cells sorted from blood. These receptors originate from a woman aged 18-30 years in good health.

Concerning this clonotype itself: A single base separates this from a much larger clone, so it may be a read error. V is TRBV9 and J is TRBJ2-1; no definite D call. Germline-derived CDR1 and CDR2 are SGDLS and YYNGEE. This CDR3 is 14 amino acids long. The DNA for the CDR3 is TGTGCCAGCAGCGTAGAGAGCTCCTACAATGAGCAGATCTTC. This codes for CASSVESSYNEQIF.

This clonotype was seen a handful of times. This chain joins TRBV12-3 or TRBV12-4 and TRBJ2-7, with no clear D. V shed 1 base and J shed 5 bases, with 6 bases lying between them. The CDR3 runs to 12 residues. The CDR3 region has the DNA TGTGCCAGCAGTTTAGAGGGAAACGAGCAGTACTTC. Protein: CASSLEGNEQYF.

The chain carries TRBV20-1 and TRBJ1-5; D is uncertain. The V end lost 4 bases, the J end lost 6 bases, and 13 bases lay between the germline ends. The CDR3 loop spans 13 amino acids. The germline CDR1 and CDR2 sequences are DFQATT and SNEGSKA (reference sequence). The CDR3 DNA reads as TGCAGTGCTAAGGTACATTCAGGTCAGCCCCAGCATTTT. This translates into CSAKVHSGQPQHF.

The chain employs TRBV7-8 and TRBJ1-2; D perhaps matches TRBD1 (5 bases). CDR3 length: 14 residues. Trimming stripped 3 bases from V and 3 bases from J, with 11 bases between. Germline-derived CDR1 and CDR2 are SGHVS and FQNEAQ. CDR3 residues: CASSFGGPYYGYTF. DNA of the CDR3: TGTGCCAGCAGCTTTGGGGGTCCTTACTATGGCTACACCTTC. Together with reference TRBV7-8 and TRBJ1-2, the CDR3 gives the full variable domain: GAGVSQSPRYKVAKRGQDVALRCDPISGHVSLFWYQQALGQGPEFLTYFQNEAQLDKSGLPSDRFFAERPEGSVSTLKIQRTQQEDSAVYLCASSFGGPYYGYTFGSGTRLTVV.

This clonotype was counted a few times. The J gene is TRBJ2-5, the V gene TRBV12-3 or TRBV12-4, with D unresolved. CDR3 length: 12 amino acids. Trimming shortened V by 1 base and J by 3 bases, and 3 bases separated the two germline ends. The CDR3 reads CASSLEEETQYF. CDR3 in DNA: TGTGCCAGCAGTTTAGAGGAAGAGACCCAGTACTTC.

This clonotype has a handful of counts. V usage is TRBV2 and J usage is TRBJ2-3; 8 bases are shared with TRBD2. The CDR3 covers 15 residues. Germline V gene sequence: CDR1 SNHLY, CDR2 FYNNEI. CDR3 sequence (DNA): TGTGCTCACGGGCGGGAGGAGGTGTACACAGATACGCAGTATTTT. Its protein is CAHGREEVYTDTQYF. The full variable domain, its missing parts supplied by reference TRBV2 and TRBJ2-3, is EPEVTQTPSHQVTQMGQEVILRCVPISNHLYFYWYRQILGQKVEFLVSFYNNEISEKSEIFDDQFSVERPDGSNFTLKIRSTKLEDSAMYFCAHGREEVYTDTQYFGPGTRLTVL.

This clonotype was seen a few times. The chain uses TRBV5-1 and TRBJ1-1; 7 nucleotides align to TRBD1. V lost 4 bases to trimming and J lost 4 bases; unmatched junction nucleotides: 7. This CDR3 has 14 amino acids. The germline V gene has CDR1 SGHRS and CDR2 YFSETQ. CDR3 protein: CASSPDRVITEAFF. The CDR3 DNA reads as TGCGCCAGCAGCCCCGACAGGGTAATCACTGAAGCTTTCTTT.

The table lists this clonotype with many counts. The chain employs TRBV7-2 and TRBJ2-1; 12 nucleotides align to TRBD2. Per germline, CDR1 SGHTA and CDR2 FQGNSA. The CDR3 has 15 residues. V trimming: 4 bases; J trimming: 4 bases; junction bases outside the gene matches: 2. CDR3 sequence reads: CASSYLAGGYNEQFF. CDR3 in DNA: TGTGCCAGCAGCTACCTAGCGGGGGGGTACAATGAGCAGTTCTTC.

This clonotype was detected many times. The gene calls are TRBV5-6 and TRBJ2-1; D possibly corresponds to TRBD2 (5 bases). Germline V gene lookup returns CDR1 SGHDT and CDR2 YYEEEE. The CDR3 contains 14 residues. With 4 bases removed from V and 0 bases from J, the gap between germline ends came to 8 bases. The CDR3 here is CASSPGYSYNEQFF. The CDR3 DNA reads TGTGCCAGCAGCCCGGGGTACTCCTACAATGAGCAGTTCTTC.

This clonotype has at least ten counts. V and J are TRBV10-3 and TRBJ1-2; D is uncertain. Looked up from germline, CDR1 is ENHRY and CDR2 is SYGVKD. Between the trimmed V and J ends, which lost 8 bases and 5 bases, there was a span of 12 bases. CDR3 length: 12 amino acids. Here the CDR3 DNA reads TGTGCCATCCTATCGGTAGAGTATGGCTACACCTTC. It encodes CAILSVEYGYTF.

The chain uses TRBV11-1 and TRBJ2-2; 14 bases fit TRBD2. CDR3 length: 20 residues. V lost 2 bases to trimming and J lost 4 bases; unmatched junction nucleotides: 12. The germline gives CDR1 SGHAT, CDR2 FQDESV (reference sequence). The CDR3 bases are TGTGCCAGCAGCTTAAAGTCCGGGACTAGCGGGAGAGGGAGCACCGGGGAGCTGTTTTTT. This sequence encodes CASSLKSGTSGRGSTGELFF.

Here the CDR3 DNA reads TGTGCCAGCAGCTCCCCAAAGGGGGCATTGGAGCAGTACGTC. Its translation is CASSSPKGALEQYV. V and J are TRBV7-9 and TRBJ2-7; 7 bases line up with TRBD1. V trimming: 4 bases; J trimming: 7 bases; junction bases outside the gene matches: 10. Germline CDR1 reads SEHNR; CDR2 reads FQNEAQ (reference sequence). The CDR3 is 14 amino acids.

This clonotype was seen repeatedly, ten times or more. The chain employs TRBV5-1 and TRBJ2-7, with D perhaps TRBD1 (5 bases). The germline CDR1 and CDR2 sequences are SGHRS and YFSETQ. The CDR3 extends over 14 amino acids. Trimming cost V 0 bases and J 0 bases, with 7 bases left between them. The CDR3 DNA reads TGCGCCAGCAGCTTGGCCGACAGCTCCTACGAGCAGTACTTC. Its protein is CASSLADSSYEQYF.

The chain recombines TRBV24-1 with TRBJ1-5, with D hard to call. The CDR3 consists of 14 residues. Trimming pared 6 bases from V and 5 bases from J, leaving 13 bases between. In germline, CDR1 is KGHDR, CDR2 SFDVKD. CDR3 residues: CATSHQEEDQPQHF. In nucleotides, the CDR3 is TGTGCCACCAGTCACCAGGAGGAAGATCAGCCCCAGCATTTT.

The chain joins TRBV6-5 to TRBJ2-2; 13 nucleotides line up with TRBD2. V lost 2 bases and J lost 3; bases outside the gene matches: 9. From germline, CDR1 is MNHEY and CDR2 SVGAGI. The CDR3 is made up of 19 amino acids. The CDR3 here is CASSYTGTSGTRDTGELFF. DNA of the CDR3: TGTGCCAGCAGTTACACAGGGACTAGCGGGACCCGAGACACCGGGGAGCTGTTTTTT.

This CDR3 is CSVRALRDSATEAFF. The CDR3 coding sequence is TGCAGCGTTCGAGCTCTCCGGGACAGTGCCACTGAAGCTTTCTTT. The chain carries TRBV29-1 and TRBJ1-1, with 7 bases aligning to TRBD1. Germline V lookup: CDR1 SQVTM, CDR2 ANQGSEA. This CDR3 comprises 15 residues. J lost 4 bases, V lost 5 bases, and 13 bases had no gene match.